Included here is one T cell receptor (beta chain) sequence, with context. This receptor's antigen is unknown. Base qualities are not recorded, but no much larger clone differs from it by a single base. Sample time point, as interpreted from the label and publication: pretreatment peripheral blood. A total of 25 to 35 patients with locally advanced or metastatic urothelial carcinoma, treated at Memorial Sloan Kettering on a trial protocol, made up the cohort. Peripheral blood mononuclear cells were collected from each patient pretreatment and during treatment, giving between 1 and 8 total time points per patient. The Qiagen DNeasy Blood extraction kit was used to purify genomic DNA from total PBMCs and tumor samples. Collected pretreatment and during treatment, PBMCs were isolated and stored as previously described. The CDR3, cysteine through phenylalanine, is 15 amino acids long. Only the CDR3 region is kept as DNA, spanning 45 bases read in frame from base 1. Trimming leaves V shorter by 4 bases and J shorter by 0 bases, with the junction holding 5 bases beyond the gene matches. CDR1 and CDR2, per the germline V gene, are MNHNS and SASEGT.

The data derive from a study of PD-L1 blockade in urothelial cancer (dated by TCRdb to about 2017). About the study as a whole: Therapy was started at some point between 2012 and 2014 for all patients, and atezolizumab 1,200 mg was administered intravenously every 3 weeks. About 10 patients achieved durable clinical benefit and about 22 did not. In the same patients who had TCR sequencing, pretreatment tumors also underwent whole exome sequencing and RNA sequencing. A median of roughly 140,000 T cells and roughly 80,000 unique TCRs was obtained from blood samples, and a median clonality of around 0.08 was observed. Blood samples were analyzed at 3 weeks after treatment start (second dose) and at 6 weeks after treatment start. Patients had an ECOG performance status of 0 or 1 and had received between 0 and 3 prior chemotherapy regimens. Pretreatment tumor samples, along with matched peripheral blood serially collected before and after atezolizumab treatment, were subjected to TCR sequencing. About nine tenths of the roughly 29 patients were identified as males with urothelial cancer of bladder origin, and a prior smoking history was reported by 18 of 29 patients. Progression-free survival longer than 6 months counted as durable clinical benefit, and TCR features were additionally tested against both progression-free and overall survival. Twenty-nine patients had pretreatment blood TCR-seq, some 25 had at least one posttreatment blood collection, and some 25 had tumor TCR-seq. The study was an exploratory multi-omic analysis of somatic, immune and clinical correlates of response to PD-L1 blockade with atezolizumab in urothelial cancer.

Study-wide conclusions, independent of this receptor: Because the sample size was small (n of about 31) and many of the analyses were exploratory, the results are meant to be hypothesis-generating. Greater expansion of tumor-associated TCR clones in peripheral blood 3 weeks after the start of treatment was observed in patients with durable benefit (n of about 20, p = 0.022). A pretreatment peripheral blood TCR clonality below the median was linked to improved progression-free and overall survival.

Each PCR received spiked-in synthetic TCR analog templates so that absolute template abundance could be estimated from read counts. The immunoSEQ assay used bias-controlled V and J gene primers to amplify TCRbeta CDR3 regions from genomic DNA. Sequencing of rearranged TCRbeta segments was performed at approximately 20X coverage. The authors' analysis ran thus. Sequencing errors were corrected by clustering, and CDR3s were annotated against IMGT so that V, D and J genes could be assigned. Downstream analyses used only productive TCRbeta rearrangements, leaving out any out-of-frame or stop-codon sequences. Clonality was computed as one minus Shannon entropy normalized by the log of the number of unique productive sequences. Clones differing between time points or between blood and tumor were identified using Fisher's exact test with Benjamini-Hochberg correction, with an adjusted p below 0.01 applied as the threshold. TCRdb took over this immuneACCESS table, retaining in-frame rearrangements with V and J assigned. Such tables are incomplete; in checked studies, under half of the missing clones stem from an unresolved V gene, and the remainder is unexplained. V and J calls and clone size are copied from that table; D and trimming were computed from the DNA. This sample has some 66,000 clones in its table, and approximately 86% of those were observed once. Jointly, the top ten make up under 15% of the sample.

The source was PBMCs, collected around atezolizumab (anti-PD-L1) treatment. The chain couples TRBV6-1 to TRBJ2-5, with 7 middle bases fitting TRBD2. This TCR was sampled from a man aged 55 to 70 with urothelial cancer. The nucleotide sequence reads as follows: TGTGCCAGCAGTGGCGCCGGGGGGTACCAAGAGACCCAGTACTTC. Translation gives CASSGAGGYQETQYF.